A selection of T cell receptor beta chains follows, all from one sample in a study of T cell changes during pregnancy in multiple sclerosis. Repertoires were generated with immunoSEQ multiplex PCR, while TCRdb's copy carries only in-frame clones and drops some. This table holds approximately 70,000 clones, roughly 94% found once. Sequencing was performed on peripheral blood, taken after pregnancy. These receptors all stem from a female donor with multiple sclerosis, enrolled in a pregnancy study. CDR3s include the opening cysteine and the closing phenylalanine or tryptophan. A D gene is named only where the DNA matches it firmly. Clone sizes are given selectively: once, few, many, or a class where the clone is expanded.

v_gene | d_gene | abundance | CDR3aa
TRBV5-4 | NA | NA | CASSPGRNEQFF
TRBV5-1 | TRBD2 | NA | CASSLGQGLAGGIYEQYF
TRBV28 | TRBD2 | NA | CASSSIGSGGYNEQFF
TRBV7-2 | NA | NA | CASSPEGARNEQFF
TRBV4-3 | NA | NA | CASSQGVGEPGEQYF
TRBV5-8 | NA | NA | CASSLGGIATNEKLFF
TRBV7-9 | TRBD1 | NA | CAGGQSFSGANVLTF
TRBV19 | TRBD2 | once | CASIVTSGSRDTQYF
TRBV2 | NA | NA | CASSGSDNSPLHF
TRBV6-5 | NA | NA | CASSYRYEQYF
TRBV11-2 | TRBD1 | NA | CASSWVTGGIGNTIYF
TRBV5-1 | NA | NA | CASSTETGSGELFF
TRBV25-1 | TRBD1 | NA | CASRAGDRNTEAFF
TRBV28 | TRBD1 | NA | CASSIGQGTGELFF
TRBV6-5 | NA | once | CASSYLEGGYGYTF
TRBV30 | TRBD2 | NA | CALTSGRAVHEQYF
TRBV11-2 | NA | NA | CASSLDLPNEQFF
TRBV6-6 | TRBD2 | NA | CASSFSGRADEQYF
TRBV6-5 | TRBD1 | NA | CASSSDRDRGQAFF
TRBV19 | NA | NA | CASSIGGERYF
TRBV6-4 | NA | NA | CASSVRFSNQPQHF
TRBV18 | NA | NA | CASSPSEDSSYEQYF
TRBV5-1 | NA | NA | CASSLFWEKSSGNTIYF
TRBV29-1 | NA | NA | CSARSSEQYF
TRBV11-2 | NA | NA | CASSPPRLRREQYF
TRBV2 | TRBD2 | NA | CASSLAGVTDTQYF
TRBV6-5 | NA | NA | CASSARPGVGYTF
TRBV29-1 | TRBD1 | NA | CSAGTGGTEAFF
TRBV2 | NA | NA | CASSEAGPAPYEQYF
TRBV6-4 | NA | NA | CASSDSPPYYGQTTVMNTEAFF
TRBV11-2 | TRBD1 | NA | CASSLESGQGESTRQTQYF
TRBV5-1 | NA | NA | CASSFGGDNYEQYF
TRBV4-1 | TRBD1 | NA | CASSQRDREVPEQFF
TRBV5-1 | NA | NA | CASSLSSSGNTIYF
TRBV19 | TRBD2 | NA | CASSSGLAGGLYEQYF
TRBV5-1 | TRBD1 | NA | CATQGGWGTEAFF